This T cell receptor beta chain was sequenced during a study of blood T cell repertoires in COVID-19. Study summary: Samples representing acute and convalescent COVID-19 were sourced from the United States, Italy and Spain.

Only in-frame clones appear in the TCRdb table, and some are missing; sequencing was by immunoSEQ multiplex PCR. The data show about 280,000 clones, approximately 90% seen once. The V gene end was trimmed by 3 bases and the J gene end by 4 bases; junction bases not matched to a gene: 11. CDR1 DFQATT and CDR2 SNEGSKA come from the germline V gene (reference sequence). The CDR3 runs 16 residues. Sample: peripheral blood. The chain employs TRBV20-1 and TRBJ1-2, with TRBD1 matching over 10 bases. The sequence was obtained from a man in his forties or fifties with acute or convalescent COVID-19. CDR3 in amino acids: CSASQISGQGFYGYTF. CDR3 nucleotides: TGCAGTGCTAGTCAAATTTCGGGACAGGGGTTCTATGGCTACACCTTC.